What follows are 28 T cell receptor beta chains derived from one specimen sequenced in a study of T-cell memory formation after mild COVID-19. Each CDR3 protein is one row after TCRdb ran MiXCR on the 5' RACE reads. The top ten clones hold about 29% of a sample with tens of thousands of distinct CDR3 sequences, less than 15% of them seen once. The specimen sequenced was PBMCs or a T cell subset sorted from them (not recorded which). These TCRs come from an adult woman who had mild COVID-19 (a few samples of this study predate the infection). Cell type and time point are not known.

The sample holds one count of this clonotype. The genes are TRBV6-4 and TRBJ2-1, with D maybe TRBD2 (6 bases). Looked up from germline, CDR1 is MRHNA and CDR2 is SNTAGT. The CDR3 length is 13 residues. V lost 1 base and J 15 bases, leaving 16 bases between the germline ends. CDR3 nucleotides: TGTGCCAGCAGTGACTTCGGGGGAGGTCCCCCGTTCTTC. Translated: CASSDFGGGPPFF.

This clonotype was detected a few times. The genes are TRBV19 and TRBJ2-3; D is undetermined. With 7 bases removed from V and 4 bases from J, the gap between germline ends came to 12 bases. This CDR3 is built from 13 residues. CDR1 and CDR2 from the germline V gene are LNHDA and SQIVND (reference sequence). Written as DNA, the CDR3 is TGTGCCAGTACCGTTGGTGGCTCAGATACGCAGTATTTT. Translation gives CASTVGGSDTQYF.

This clonotype was recorded a few times. J is TRBJ2-3 and V is TRBV20-1; perhaps TRBD2 as D (5 bases). The CDR3 has 16 amino acids. Germline values: CDR1 DFQATT, CDR2 SNEGSKA (reference sequence). V shed 0 bases and J shed 4 bases, with 17 bases lying between them. Here the CDR3 reads CSARDGLAAVADTQYF. CDR3 nucleotide sequence: TGCAGTGCTAGAGATGGTCTAGCCGCTGTTGCAGATACGCAGTATTTT.

The chain uses TRBV7-9 and TRBJ2-1, with 7 bases lining up with TRBD2. This CDR3 region has 13 residues. The germline CDR1 and CDR2 sequences are SEHNR and FQNEAQ (reference sequence). Trimming took 5 bases from V and 9 from J; bases not matched to a gene: 7. CDR3 coding DNA: TGTGCCAGCAGCCATTCTAGCGGCAGTGAGCAGTTCTTC. Protein: CASSHSSGSEQFF.

This clonotype was detected only a few times. The rearrangement joins TRBV2 to TRBJ2-7; 7 bases align to TRBD1. The CDR3 runs to 14 residues. Germline V gene sequence: CDR1 SNHLY, CDR2 FYNNEI. V dropped 5 bases and J dropped 4; count of bases not matched to a gene: 8. The CDR3 nucleotides are TGTGCCAGCAGTTGGGACAGCCGACGGTACGAGCAGTACTTC. It specifies CASSWDSRRYEQYF.

V usage is TRBV29-1 and J usage is TRBJ2-3; D is uncertain. CDR1 SQVTM and CDR2 ANQGSEA come from the germline V gene. Trimming cost V 8 bases and J 0 bases, with 12 bases left between them. The CDR3 totals 13 residues. CDR3 sequence (DNA): TGCAGCCCCTGCGACCTAAGCACAGATACGCAGTATTTT. Translating gives CSPCDLSTDTQYF.

As concerns this clonotype: Germline and junction disagree at one end, which may indicate a read error. V is TRBV12-3 or TRBV12-4 and J is TRBJ2-5; 16 bases fit TRBD2. The CDR3 runs 21 residues. CDR3 amino acids: CASSFLLIGTSGGAGQETKYF. The DNA of the CDR3 is TGTGCCAGCAGCTTCCTGTTAATCGGGACTAGCGGGGGGGCAGGACAAGAGACCAAGTACTTC.

The chain employs TRBV11-2 and TRBJ1-2; D is ambiguous. Germline CDR1 and CDR2: SGHAT and FQNNGV. V was clipped by 1 base and J by 8 bases, with 20 bases between them. The CDR3 consists of 16 residues. In DNA, the CDR3 is TGTGCCAGCAGCTTAGTTCCCGGTCCGGGTCCGGAAGGCTACACCTTC. Encoded protein: CASSLVPGPGPEGYTF.

The sample holds many counts of this clonotype. V gene TRBV5-1 combines with J gene TRBJ2-7; 7 nucleotides align to TRBD2. Losses at the gene ends were 0 bases for V and 0 bases for J; bases not matched to a gene: 6. The CDR3 extends over 16 amino acids. CDR1 is SGHRS, CDR2 YFSETQ, per germline. CDR3 sequence reads: CASSLDPAGISYEQYF. The CDR3 nucleotides are TGCGCCAGCAGCTTGGATCCAGCGGGGATCTCCTACGAGCAGTACTTC.

The V and J genes are TRBV18 and TRBJ2-2; TRBD1 matches 7 bases. The V gene's germline CDR1 is KGHSH and CDR2 LQKENI. This CDR3 has 16 amino acids. V lost 2 bases to trimming and J lost 6 bases; unmatched junction nucleotides: 9. The CDR3 nucleotides are TGTGCCAGCTCACCATCGACAGGGAATTCGCCCGGGGAGCTGTTTTTT. Translating gives CASSPSTGNSPGELFF.

This clonotype has a handful of counts. V gene TRBV7-9 combines with J gene TRBJ2-3, with a weak D call TRBD2 (6 bases). CDR3 length: 16 amino acids. V lost 0 bases, J lost 2 bases, and 12 bases lay in between. In germline, CDR1 is SEHNR, CDR2 FQNEAQ (reference sequence). The CDR3 sequence: CASSLAFGTHTDTQYF. Here the CDR3 DNA reads TGTGCCAGCAGCTTAGCGTTTGGGACTCACACAGATACGCAGTATTTT.

This clonotype was detected only a few times. The rearrangement links TRBV12-3 or TRBV12-4 to TRBJ2-3; TRBD2 matches 13 bases. V trimming: 5 bases; J trimming: 3 bases; junction bases outside the gene matches: 11. The CDR3 runs to 18 residues. The CDR3 bases are TGTGCCAGCAGTCCCGGGACTAGCGGGGAGATATTGACAGATACGCAGTATTTT. It is translated as CASSPGTSGEILTDTQYF.

This clonotype was observed a handful of times. CDR3 sequence reads: CAISGRTGNTEAFF. CDR3 sequence (DNA): TGTGCCATCAGTGGCCGGACAGGGAACACTGAAGCTTTCTTT. V and J are TRBV10-3 and TRBJ1-1; the match to TRBD1 covers 7 bases. This CDR3 spans 14 amino acids. Germline V lookup: CDR1 ENHRY, CDR2 SYGVKD. The trim removed 4 bases at V and 1 base at J, leaving 3 bases unmatched.

About this clonotype itself: A junction end diverges from the germline sequence, so it may reflect a read error. The V call is TRBV6-2 or TRBV6-3, the J call TRBJ2-1; TRBD1 agrees at 11 bases. The CDR3 is 18 residues long. Germline loops: CDR1 MNHEY, CDR2 SVGEGT. The CDR3 coding sequence is TGTGCAAGCAGTTACGCACCGATCGGGACAGGGGGTTACAATGAGCAGTTCTTC. Amino acids: CASSYAPIGTGGYNEQFF.

DNA of the CDR3: TGCAGTGCTAGAGATCCCGAATATAGCGGGAGCACGCAGTATTTT. Protein sequence: CSARDPEYSGSTQYF. The chain joins TRBV20-1 to TRBJ2-3; 9 bases line up with TRBD2. Germline assignment: CDR1 DFQATT and CDR2 SNEGSKA (reference sequence). The CDR3 covers 15 residues. The junction had 10 bases not matched to a gene; V was cut back by 0 bases and J by 9 bases.

This clonotype was detected a few times. The chain links TRBV14 to TRBJ2-7; 8 bases map to TRBD2. The J segment lost 1 base and the V segment lost 1 base, leaving 3 bases of the junction unmatched. This CDR3 is built from 15 residues. The germline gives CDR1 SGHDN, CDR2 FVKESK. CDR3 DNA sequence: TGTGCCAGCAGCCAAGTTCTAGCGGGTTCCTACGAGCAGTACTTC. This sequence encodes CASSQVLAGSYEQYF.

Here the CDR3 DNA reads TGTGCCAGCAGCCTTTTCGGGGTCGACGAGCAGTACTTC. Translation gives CASSLFGVDEQYF. The chain employs TRBV12-3 or TRBV12-4 and TRBJ2-7, with D perhaps matching TRBD2 (5 bases). With 6 bases removed from V and 5 bases from J, the gap between germline ends came to 14 bases. The CDR3 extends over 13 amino acids.

V usage is TRBV6-5 and J usage is TRBJ1-1; possible D gene TRBD1, 5 bases. The CDR3 loop spans 16 amino acids. The V end lost 9 bases, the J end lost 2 bases, and 22 bases lay between the germline ends. Looked up from germline, CDR1 is MNHEY and CDR2 is SVGAGI. CDR3 nucleotides: TGTGCCAGTAGAGTCAATACAGGTCCACGCAACACTGAAGCTTTCTTT. It specifies CASRVNTGPRNTEAFF.

Concerning this clonotype itself: The junction departs from germline at one end; a sequencing error may be responsible. V is TRBV5-4 and J is TRBJ1-1; no clear D. The CDR3 is 14 residues long. Germline CDR1 is SGHNT and CDR2 is YYREEE (reference sequence). CDR3: CASSLSALGTEAFF. As DNA, the CDR3 is TGTGCCAGCAGCTTGTCCGCCCTGGGCACTGAGGCTTTCTTT. Combining the CDR3 with reference TRBV5-4 and TRBJ1-1 gives the whole variable domain ETGVTQSPTHLIKTRGQQVTLRCSSQSGHNTVSWYQQALGQGPQFIFQYYREEENGRGNFPPRFSGLQFPNYSSELNVNALELDDSALYLCASSLSALGTEAFFGQGTRLTVV.

The rearrangement joins TRBV7-9 to TRBJ2-3, with unresolved D. The CDR3 extends over 15 amino acids. The germline V and J ends were trimmed by 2 bases and 6 bases, with 15 bases remaining between them. Germline V gene data show CDR1 as SEHNR and CDR2 as FQNEAQ (reference sequence). The CDR3, as DNA: TGTGCCAGCAGCTTATCGAACTGGGTCACCGATACGCAGTATTTT. It codes for CASSLSNWVTDTQYF.

This chain joins TRBV6-5 and TRBJ2-5; 12 bases align to TRBD2. V gave up 6 bases and J gave up 3 bases; unmatched junction bases: 5. The V gene's germline CDR1 is MNHEY and CDR2 SVGAGI. The CDR3 covers 15 residues. The CDR3 region has the DNA TGTGCCAGCAGGCGACTAGCGGGAGTTGAAGAGACCCAGTACTTC. Protein: CASRRLAGVEETQYF.

This clonotype was observed a handful of times. The chain combines TRBV28 with TRBJ2-5; D is uncertain. The CDR3 is 13 residues long. V dropped 8 bases and J dropped 3 bases, with 13 bases sitting between them. Germline lookup yields CDR1 MDHEN and CDR2 SYDVKM. CDR3 nucleotide sequence: TGTGCCAGCTGTGGGAAAATAGAAGAGACCCAGTACTTC. As protein: CASCGKIEETQYF.

This clonotype was recorded a few times. This chain connects TRBV5-1 to TRBJ2-2, with 10 bases lining up with TRBD2. Germline V gives CDR1 SGHRS, CDR2 YFSETQ. The ends lost 1 base at V and 6 bases at J; junction bases unmatched: 18. The CDR3 runs 20 residues. In DNA form, the CDR3 reads TGCGCCAGCAGCTTGATTTTAATCCACACTAGCGGGATTAACCCCGGGGAGCTGTTTTTT. Encoded protein: CASSLILIHTSGINPGELFF.

The chain has TRBV7-8 and TRBJ2-5; TRBD2 aligns across 7 bases. The CDR3 is made up of 16 amino acids. Trimming took 0 bases from V and 1 from J; bases not matched to a gene: 5. Looked up from germline, CDR1 is SGHVS and CDR2 is FQNEAQ. The CDR3 is CASSLAGGGSQETQYF. The CDR3 nucleotides read TGTGCCAGCAGCTTAGCGGGCGGGGGAAGCCAAGAGACCCAGTACTTC.

The CDR3, as DNA: TGCGCCAGCAGCCAAGAAAATAGCGGACCCTACGAGCAGTACTTC. Translated, it gives CASSQENSGPYEQYF. J is TRBJ2-7 and V is TRBV4-3; weak D call: TRBD2 (6 bases). V gave up 0 bases and J gave up 2 bases, with 11 bases separating them. The germline V gene has CDR1 LGHNA and CDR2 YSLEER. The CDR3 is 15 amino acids.

A few counts support this clonotype. This chain connects TRBV24-1 to TRBJ2-7; tentatively, D is TRBD1 (6 bases). Per the germline V gene, CDR1 is KGHDR and CDR2 is SFDVKD. The CDR3 is made up of 16 amino acids. V was pared by 2 bases and J by 0 bases, with 13 bases between. The CDR3 spells CATSDSIRTDSYEQYF. The CDR3 coding sequence is TGTGCCACCAGTGATTCCATACGGACAGACTCCTACGAGCAGTACTTC.

The chain carries TRBV23-1 and TRBJ2-7; D remains unclear. TRBV23-1 is an ORF for which the function is uncertain. The CDR3 extends over 13 amino acids. V shed 0 bases and J shed 4 bases, with 7 bases lying between them. CDR3: CASSQSRRYEQYF. The DNA for the CDR3 is TGCGCCAGCAGTCAATCGCGGAGATACGAGCAGTACTTC.

J is TRBJ2-7 and V is TRBV29-1; no definite D call. Germline CDR1 and CDR2: SQVTM and ANQGSEA. The ends were cut back, 8 bases at V and 1 base at J, with 15 bases in the middle. The CDR3 contains 13 residues. For the CDR3, the DNA is TGCAGCTTTACCGGACCGCAATCCTACGAGCAGTACTTC. This translates into CSFTGPQSYEQYF.